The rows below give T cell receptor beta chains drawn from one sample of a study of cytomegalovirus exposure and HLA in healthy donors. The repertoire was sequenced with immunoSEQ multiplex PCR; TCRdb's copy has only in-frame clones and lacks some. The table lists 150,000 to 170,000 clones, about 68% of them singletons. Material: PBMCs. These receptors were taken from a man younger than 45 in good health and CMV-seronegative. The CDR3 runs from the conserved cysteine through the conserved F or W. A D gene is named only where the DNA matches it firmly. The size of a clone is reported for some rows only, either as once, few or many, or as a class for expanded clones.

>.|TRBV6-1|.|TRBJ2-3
TGTGCCAGCAAAGAGGACAACACAGATACGCAGTATTTT
CASKEDNTDTQYF
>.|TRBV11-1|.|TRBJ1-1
TGTGCCAGCAGCTTAATTGACACGAACACTGAAGCTTTCTTT
CASSLIDTNTEAFF
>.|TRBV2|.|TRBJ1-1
TGTGCCAGATCCCATCCAGCCGGAGACGAGGACACTGAAGCTTTCTTT
CARSHPAGDEDTEAFF
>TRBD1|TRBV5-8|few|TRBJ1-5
TGTGCCAGCAGCTTGGGTGTAGGGGGCGGCAATCAGCCCCAGCATTTT
CASSLGVGGGNQPQHF
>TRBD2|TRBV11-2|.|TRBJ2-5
TGTGCCAGCAGCTCCCGAATGGGAGGGATGGAGACCCAGTACTTC
CASSSRMGGMETQYF
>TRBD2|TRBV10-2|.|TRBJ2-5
TGCGCCAGCAGCCCAAGCGGGGGGGGTCAGGAGACCCAGTACTTC
CASSPSGGGQETQYF
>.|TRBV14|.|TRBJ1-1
TGTGCCAGCAGCCCAAGGGGTGTGGGACTAGCTGAAGCTTTCTTT
CASSPRGVGLAEAFF
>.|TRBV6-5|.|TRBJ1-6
TGTGCCAGCAGCCCCTCGGTATATAATTCACCCCTCCACTTT
CASSPSVYNSPLHF
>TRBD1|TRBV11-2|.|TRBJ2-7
TGTGCCAGCAGCAAAAGGGGACAGGGCTCTTCCTACGAGCAGTACTTC
CASSKRGQGSSYEQYF
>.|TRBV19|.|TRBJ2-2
TGTGCCAGTAGTATAAACAGGGCCGGGGAGCTGTTTTTT
CASSINRAGELFF
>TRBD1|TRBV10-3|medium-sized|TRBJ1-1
TGTGCCATCAGTGGACAGGGGGCGAACACTGAAGCTTTCTTT
CAISGQGANTEAFF
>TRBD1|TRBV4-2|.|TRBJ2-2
TGTGCCAGCAGCCCAGGGGGCCCCCGAGGAGGGGAGCTGTTTTTT
CASSPGGPRGGELFF
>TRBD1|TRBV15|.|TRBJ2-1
TGTGCCACCAGCAAGACAGGGCTTAACAATGAGCAGTTCTTC
CATSKTGLNNEQFF
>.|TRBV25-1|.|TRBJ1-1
TGTGCCAGCCGGGATATGGACACTGAAGCTTTCTTT
CASRDMDTEAFF
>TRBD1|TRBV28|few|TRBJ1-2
TGTGCCAGCAGCCCCGCACGGACAGGCCTCGGCTACACCTTC
CASSPARTGLGYTF
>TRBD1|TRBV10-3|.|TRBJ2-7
TGTGCCATCAGTGAGTCGCGCAGGGGGCCTGCCGAGCAGTACTTC
CAISESRRGPAEQYF
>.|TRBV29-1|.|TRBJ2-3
TGCAGCGTTGAAGATCGGGACTTCGGTACGCAGTATTTT
CSVEDRDFGTQYF
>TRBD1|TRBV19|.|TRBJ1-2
TGTGCCAGTAGTCCACGACAGGGTACTAACTATGGCTACACCTTC
CASSPRQGTNYGYTF
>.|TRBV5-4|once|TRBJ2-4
TGTGCCAGCAGCTTGGTAGGGGAAGGGGTCGTCAAAAACATTCAGTACTTC
CASSLVGEGVVKNIQYF
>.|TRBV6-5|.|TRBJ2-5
TGTGCCAGCAGCCCCAGCCCGGGGATAGAGACCCAGTACTTC
CASSPSPGIETQYF
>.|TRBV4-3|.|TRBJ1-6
TGCGCCAGCAGCCAAACATCGGGGGTGGATTCACCCCTCCACTTT
CASSQTSGVDSPLHF
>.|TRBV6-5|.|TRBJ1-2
TGTGCCAGCAGTTACGGAGCTAACTATGGCTACACCTTC
CASSYGANYGYTF
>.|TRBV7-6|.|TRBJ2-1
TGTGCCAGCAGCTTAGATGGGGGCCCCTACAATGAGCAGTTCTTC
CASSLDGGPYNEQFF
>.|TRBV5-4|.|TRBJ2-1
TGTGCCAGCAGCTTGAGCCCTAACAATGAGCAGTTCTTC
CASSLSPNNEQFF
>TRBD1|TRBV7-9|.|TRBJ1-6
TGTGCCAGCAGCCAAGGGACAGCCAATTCACCCCTCCACTTT
CASSQGTANSPLHF
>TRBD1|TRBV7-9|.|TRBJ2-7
TGTGCCAGCAGCCTCACCGGGACAGGGGACGAGCAGTACTTC
CASSLTGTGDEQYF